Listed here are 23 T cell receptor beta chains from one sample, sequenced in a study of Graves' ophthalmopathy and Graves' hyperthyroidism. Researchers took RNA transcripts and amplified TCR beta CDR3 regions from them. An opening RT-PCR round employed HTBI primers and preceded a second-round multiplex PCR. MiXCR, applied by TCRdb to the multiplex PCR reads, yields one record per CDR3 protein. The table lists about 500,000 distinct CDR3 sequences, 14% of them singletons, with 9.5% to 10% in the top ten. Sample: blood. The receptors were sampled from a woman in her 30s with Graves' ophthalmopathy.

V usage is TRBV11-2 and J usage is TRBJ1-1; D may be TRBD1 (5 bases). Germline V gene data show CDR1 as SGHAT and CDR2 as FQNNGV. Trimming left V 0 bases short and J 7 bases short, with 15 bases between. The CDR3 sequence is 15 residues long. CDR3 loop: CASSLEGVSLVEAFF. Here the CDR3 DNA reads TGTGCCAGCAGCTTAGAAGGGGTTAGTCTGGTTGAAGCTTTCTTT.

This clonotype was observed many times. This rearrangement joins TRBV2 to TRBJ1-1; maybe TRBD1 (5 bases). The ends were cut back, 8 bases at V and 4 bases at J, with 17 bases in the middle. CDR1 is SNHLY, CDR2 FYNNEI, per germline. The CDR3 is 14 amino acids. CDR3 DNA sequence: TGTGCCAGCCAGATTACAGGTTCGGGCACTGAAGCTTTCTTT. This encodes CASQITGSGTEAFF.

The genes are TRBV6-1 and TRBJ1-5, with 8 nucleotides matching TRBD1. CDR1 is MNHNS, CDR2 SASEGT, per germline. The CDR3 is made up of 15 amino acids. Unmatched junction bases numbered 6, after V lost 4 bases and J lost 4 bases. CDR3: CASSGRDRFNQPQHF. CDR3 in DNA: TGTGCCAGCAGTGGCCGGGACAGGTTTAATCAGCCCCAGCATTTT.

This clonotype was found a few times. The chain carries TRBV13 and TRBJ2-7, with TRBD1 identical over 7 bases. Germline-derived CDR1 and CDR2 are PRHDT and FYEKMQ (reference sequence). This CDR3 region has 14 residues. V lost 5 bases and J lost 2; bases outside the gene matches: 6. DNA of the CDR3: TGTGCCAGCAGCCCGGGACAGCTTCCCTACGAGCAGTACTTC. This translates into CASSPGQLPYEQYF.

This clonotype was detected ten times or more. The chain recombines TRBV27 with TRBJ1-5, with 7 bases identical to TRBD1. The J segment lost 0 bases and the V segment lost 3 bases, leaving 5 bases of the junction unmatched. Germline V CDR1 and CDR2: MNHEY, SMNVEV (reference sequence). The CDR3 consists of 16 residues. CDR3 DNA sequence: TGTGCCAGCAGTTTCTCTAGGACAGGTAGCAATCAGCCCCAGCATTTT. The encoded protein is CASSFSRTGSNQPQHF.

This chain connects TRBV11-2 to TRBJ1-2; tentatively, D is TRBD1 (6 bases). From germline, CDR1 is SGHAT and CDR2 FQNNGV. V was trimmed by 7 bases and J by 3 bases, leaving 21 bases between them. This CDR3 comprises 16 residues. The CDR3 DNA sequence: TGTGCCAGCACCTCCCTTAAGACGGGGGGGCACTATGGCTACACCTTC. Its translation is CASTSLKTGGHYGYTF.

Many counts were recorded for this clonotype. This rearrangement joins TRBV2 to TRBJ2-5; the D is unclear. V lost 7 bases and J lost 0, with 6 bases in between. The CDR3 covers 12 residues. CDR1 is SNHLY, CDR2 FYNNEI, per germline. The DNA for the CDR3 is TGTGCCAGCAACTATGACCAAGAGACCCAGTACTTC. The encoded protein is CASNYDQETQYF.

This clonotype came up many times. This chain uses TRBV6-1 with TRBJ1-1, with D unclear. CDR1 and CDR2 from the germline V gene are MNHNS and SASEGT. CDR3 length: 15 amino acids. Trimming removed 4 bases at V and 2 bases at J, with 14 bases between. CDR3 protein: CASSGEGRINTEAFF. CDR3 sequence (DNA): TGTGCCAGCAGTGGAGAAGGGAGGATAAACACTGAAGCTTTCTTT.

This chain joins TRBV18 and TRBJ2-7, with D maybe TRBD2 (6 bases). Germline V gene data show CDR1 as KGHSH and CDR2 as LQKENI. Trimming took off 6 bases at V and 3 bases at J, with 15 bases between the two ends. This CDR3 spans 14 amino acids. CDR3 residues: CASSHSPGDYEQYF. The CDR3 bases are TGTGCCAGCTCCCACTCCCCGGGGGACTACGAGCAGTACTTC.

The chain joins TRBV6-1 to TRBJ1-3; TRBD1 might be the D (5 bases). Germline V lookup: CDR1 MNHNS, CDR2 SASEGT. CDR3 length: 16 residues. The germline V and J ends were trimmed by 8 bases and 1 base, with 18 bases remaining between them. CDR3 DNA: TGTGCCAGCTCAGTCATCTGGGGGGAATCTGGAAACACCATATATTTT. This sequence encodes CASSVIWGESGNTIYF.

This clonotype came up a few times. One end of the junction varies from germline; a read error may be responsible. V gene TRBV12-5 combines with J gene TRBJ2-3; D gene uncertain. Germline V CDR1 and CDR2: LGHNT, FRNRAP. The CDR3 extends over 14 amino acids. For the CDR3, the DNA is TGTGCTAGTGGTTTCAGCTCCCGGGCAGATACGCAGTGTTTT. This gives the protein CASGFSSRADTQCF.

In its sample, this clonotype was seen many times. The gene calls are TRBV2 and TRBJ2-7; D perhaps matches TRBD2 (6 bases). Germline CDR1 and CDR2: SNHLY and FYNNEI. This CDR3 has 14 amino acids. V lost 2 bases and J lost 4, with 12 bases in between. This CDR3 reads CASSERLVLYEQYF. The CDR3 DNA reads TGTGCCAGCAGTGAAAGACTAGTTTTATACGAGCAGTACTTC.

The rearrangement uses TRBV11-2 and TRBJ1-5; maybe TRBD1 (6 bases). V lost 5 bases, J lost 5 bases, and 10 bases lay in between. Germline lookup yields CDR1 SGHAT and CDR2 FQNNGV. The CDR3 has 13 amino acids. The CDR3 sequence is CASSQAGDQPQHF. The CDR3 DNA sequence: TGTGCCAGCAGCCAAGCAGGGGATCAGCCCCAGCATTTT.

This clonotype appeared many times. The genes are TRBV28 and TRBJ2-7; D call uncertain. CDR1 is MDHEN, CDR2 SYDVKM, per germline. This CDR3 region has 15 residues. V gave up 5 bases and J gave up 0 bases, with 14 bases separating them. The CDR3 bases are TGTGCCAGCAGTGTCGGCGTGGGCGTCTCCTACGAGCAGTACTTC. Translating it yields CASSVGVGVSYEQYF.

This clonotype appeared a few times. This rearrangement joins TRBV30 to TRBJ2-7, with 7 bases fitting TRBD2. The trim removed 0 bases at V and 2 bases at J, leaving 10 bases unmatched. Germline V gene lookup returns CDR1 GTSNPN and CDR2 SVGIG (reference sequence). CDR3 length: 16 amino acids. CDR3 protein: CAWSVPHRGVTYEQYF. CDR3 DNA sequence: TGTGCCTGGAGTGTCCCTCACCGGGGGGTCACCTACGAGCAGTACTTC.

This clonotype has at least ten counts. V is TRBV10-3 and J is TRBJ1-1, with TRBD1 as a possible D gene (6 bases). Between the trimmed V and J ends, which lost 9 bases and 1 base, there was a span of 15 bases. CDR1 is ENHRY and CDR2 is SYGVKD in the germline V gene. The CDR3 totals 14 residues. The DNA for the CDR3 is TGTGCCATTTCCCTACCGGGACAGAACACTGAAGCTTTCTTT. The encoded protein is CAISLPGQNTEAFF.

The V and J genes are TRBV19 and TRBJ2-5; D is possibly TRBD2 (7 bases). Trimming shortened V by 5 bases and J by 4 bases, and 20 bases separated the two germline ends. The germline CDR1 and CDR2 sequences are LNHDA and SQIVND (reference sequence). The CDR3 is 16 amino acids. The CDR3 region is CASSSPSGGLRETQYF. DNA for the CDR3: TGTGCCAGTAGTTCCCCCTCGGGGGGCCTTCGAGAGACCCAGTACTTC.

This clonotype was seen repeatedly, ten times or more. The chain links TRBV7-9 to TRBJ2-7; 8 positions agree with TRBD1. The germline V gene encodes CDR1 SEHNR and CDR2 FQNEAQ (reference sequence). V shed 5 bases and J 1 base; nucleotides not matched to a gene: 10. This CDR3 contains 16 residues. The CDR3 loop is CASSILGQGKSYEQYF. Here the CDR3 DNA reads TGTGCCAGCAGCATATTAGGACAGGGAAAATCCTACGAGCAGTACTTC.

This clonotype occurred a few times. The chain links TRBV5-6 to TRBJ2-5; D possibly corresponds to TRBD2 (7 bases). With 4 bases removed from V and 1 base from J, the gap between germline ends came to 17 bases. Germline V gene sequence: CDR1 SGHDT, CDR2 YYEEEE. This CDR3 region has 16 residues. The CDR3 protein is CASSRLGGVLQETQYF. CDR3 nucleotides: TGTGCCAGCAGCCGACTAGGGGGGGTACTCCAAGAGACCCAGTACTTC. Full variable domain (rest looked up from reference TRBV5-6 and TRBJ2-5): DAGVTQSPTHLIKTRGQQVTLRCSPKSGHDTVSWYQQALGQGPQFIFQYYEEEERQRGNFPDRFSGHQFPNYSSELNVNALLLGDSALYLCASSRLGGVLQETQYFGPGTRLLVL.

This clonotype was counted once. The chain employs TRBV12-3 or TRBV12-4 and TRBJ1-3, with 7 bases that match TRBD1. The CDR3 spans 15 residues. V lost 6 bases, J lost 4 bases, and 9 bases stayed unmatched. The chain's CDR3 is CASRRTGSRGNTIYF. CDR3 DNA: TGTGCCAGCAGGCGGACAGGATCAAGAGGAAACACCATATATTTT.

This clonotype showed up just once. The chain has TRBV28 and TRBJ1-2; weak D call: TRBD1 (6 bases). This CDR3 contains 14 residues. The V end lost 6 bases, the J end lost 3 bases, and 14 bases lay between the germline ends. Germline V gives CDR1 MDHEN, CDR2 SYDVKM. The DNA of the CDR3 is TGTGCCAGCAGGACCCAAGGGGGAGACTATGGCTACACCTTC. Its protein product is CASRTQGGDYGYTF.

This clonotype was counted at least ten times. The genes are TRBV6-1 and TRBJ1-1, with a possible D match to TRBD1 (6 bases). From germline, CDR1 is MNHNS and CDR2 SASEGT. The CDR3 has 13 amino acids. Trimming cost V 5 bases and J 1 base, with 8 bases left between them. CDR3: CASSKGQNTEAFF. The CDR3 bases are TGTGCCAGCAGTAAGGGACAGAACACTGAAGCTTTCTTT.

The gene calls are TRBV7-6 and TRBJ2-5; TRBD2 might be the D (6 bases). V dropped 1 base and J dropped 9 bases, with 15 bases sitting between them. The CDR3 is 14 residues long. The V gene's germline CDR1 is SGHVS and CDR2 FNYEAQ. DNA for the CDR3: TGTGCCAGCAGCTTAGGCGGGGCGGCGGAGTCCCAGTACTTC. It specifies CASSLGGAAESQYF.